The 19 T cell receptor beta chains in this list originate from one sample, sequenced in a study of neurological immune-mediated disorders. TCRdb redid the calling of the 5' RACE reads with MiXCR, one entry per CDR3 protein. The sample consists of tens of thousands of distinct CDR3 sequences, 3.5% to 5.5% of them appearing once. Documented time point: longitudinal time-point 3. What was sequenced was PBMCs. The receptors shown here come from a woman aged 60 to 75 with multiple sclerosis.

This clonotype has ten or more counts. The chain is built from TRBV20-1 and TRBJ1-1, with no clear D. Looked up from germline, CDR1 is DFQATT and CDR2 is SNEGSKA (reference sequence). V lost 6 bases and J 1 base, leaving 15 bases between the germline ends. This CDR3 is 14 amino acids long. CDR3 DNA: TGCAGTGCCCCTCGCGACATGCGGAACACTGAAGCTTTCTTT. It encodes CSAPRDMRNTEAFF.

This clonotype was detected ten times or more. This sequence joins TRBV28 and TRBJ2-2; TRBD1 matches at 11 bases. With V trimmed by 4 bases and J by 4 bases, 5 bases remained unmatched. CDR1 and CDR2 (germline): MDHEN, SYDVKM. This CDR3 spans 16 amino acids. CDR3 coding DNA: TGTGCCAGCAGTTATTTCGGACAGGGGGCCACCGGGGAGCTGTTTTTT. It encodes CASSYFGQGATGELFF.

The table lists this clonotype with many counts. This chain uses TRBV2 with TRBJ2-3; 8 bases agree with TRBD2. The length of the CDR3 is 14 residues. V shed 7 bases and J 3 bases; nucleotides not matched to a gene: 6. Germline CDR1 and CDR2: SNHLY and FYNNEI. The CDR3 spells CASTLRGDTDTQYF. The CDR3 DNA reads as TGTGCCAGCACTTTGCGGGGGGATACAGATACGCAGTATTTT.

This clonotype was detected only a few times. The chain has TRBV19 and TRBJ2-3, with D unresolved. Germline loops: CDR1 LNHDA, CDR2 SQIVND (reference sequence). V lost 7 bases, J lost 6 bases, and 14 bases lay in between. This CDR3 spans 13 amino acids. The CDR3 DNA follows: TGTGCCAGTATGATAATCAACGGCGATACGCAGTATTTT. Translating gives CASMIINGDTQYF. Full variable domain (rest looked up from reference TRBV19 and TRBJ2-3): DGGITQSPKYLFRKEGQNVTLSCEQNLNHDAMYWYRQDPGQGLRLIYYSQIVNDFQKGDIAEGYSVSREKKESFPLTVTSAQKNPTAFYLCASMIINGDTQYFGPGTRLTVL.

This clonotype was observed many times. The rearrangement joins TRBV6-5 to TRBJ2-5; D assignment may be TRBD1 or TRBD2 (6 bases each). Germline CDR1 and CDR2: MNHEY and SVGAGI. This CDR3 region has 14 residues. Trimming cost V 0 bases and J 2 bases, with 7 bases left between them. CDR3 residues: CASSYSGGQETQYF. CDR3 sequence (DNA): TGTGCCAGCAGTTACTCAGGGGGGCAAGAGACCCAGTACTTC.

The chain uses TRBV14 and TRBJ2-7; a weak D match, TRBD1 (5 bases). Trimming removed 2 bases at V and 3 bases at J, with 11 bases between. Germline values: CDR1 SGHDN, CDR2 FVKESK. The CDR3 length is 14 residues. Written as DNA, the CDR3 is TGTGCCAGCAGCCAATCCCCCAGGGTCTACGAGCAGTACTTC. Amino acids: CASSQSPRVYEQYF.

This clonotype has ten or more counts. The chain joins TRBV7-2 to TRBJ2-6; no reliable D call. CDR3 size: 14 residues. V was cut by 5 bases and J by 2 bases, with 7 bases left in between. Germline V gives CDR1 SGHTA, CDR2 FQGNSA. CDR3 sequence (DNA): TGTGCCAGCAGCGTACTGGCTGGGGCCAACGTCCTGACTTTC. This codes for CASSVLAGANVLTF.

The sample holds many counts of this clonotype. The chain links TRBV6-5 to TRBJ2-1; D is unresolved. V lost 8 bases, J lost 7 bases, and 15 bases lay in between. Germline V gene lookup returns CDR1 MNHEY and CDR2 SVGAGI. This CDR3 comprises 13 residues. The CDR3 region has the DNA TGTGCCAGCGGTTCCTTTCTAACGAATGAGCAGTTCTTC. Protein product: CASGSFLTNEQFF.

This clonotype occurred many times. The V gene is TRBV6-1, the J gene TRBJ2-3, with TRBD1 as a possible D gene (6 bases). This CDR3 has 15 residues. The V gene's germline CDR1 is MNHNS and CDR2 SASEGT. V was shortened by 6 bases and J by 0 bases, with 13 bases between the two germline ends. The CDR3: CASSGWTVSTDTQYF. CDR3 nucleotides: TGTGCCAGCAGCGGCTGGACAGTGAGCACAGATACGCAGTATTTT.

Many counts were recorded for this clonotype. J is TRBJ1-5 and V is TRBV15; TRBD1 might be the D (5 bases). Germline CDR1 reads LNHNV; CDR2 reads YYDKDF (reference sequence). CDR3 length: 16 amino acids. V was trimmed by 1 base and J by 0 bases, leaving 10 bases between them. DNA for the CDR3: TGTGCCACCAGCAGAGTAGGGGAGGGTAGCAATCAGCCCCAGCATTTT. This sequence encodes CATSRVGEGSNQPQHF.

The sample holds many counts of this clonotype. This sequence joins TRBV12-3 or TRBV12-4 and TRBJ1-4; no reliable D call. The CDR3 totals 17 residues. The ends were cut back, 3 bases at V and 0 bases at J, with 14 bases in the middle. The CDR3 protein is CASSLRRLIATNEKLFF. In DNA form, the CDR3 reads TGTGCCAGCAGTTTGAGGAGACTCATAGCAACTAATGAAAAACTGTTTTTT.

The table lists this clonotype with many counts. The V gene is TRBV12-3 or TRBV12-4, the J gene TRBJ2-5, with D hard to call. Trimming stripped 2 bases from V and 2 bases from J, with 9 bases between. CDR3 size: 14 residues. The CDR3 here is CASSLFDRQETQYF. The CDR3 DNA is TGTGCCAGCAGTTTATTCGATCGACAAGAGACCCAGTACTTC.

In its sample, this clonotype was seen many times. This sequence joins TRBV7-8 and TRBJ1-4; 10 bases map to TRBD1. This CDR3 is 16 amino acids long. Germline V gene lookup returns CDR1 SGHVS and CDR2 FQNEAQ. After removal of 1 base from V and 8 bases from J, the junction contained 7 bases not matched to a gene. The CDR3 region is CASSLVLGTGEEKLFF. CDR3 nucleotide sequence: TGTGCCAGCAGCTTAGTATTGGGGACAGGGGAGGAAAAACTGTTTTTT.

This clonotype was observed many times. The rearrangement uses TRBV18 and TRBJ2-7; 10 nucleotides align to TRBD1. Germline assignment: CDR1 KGHSH and CDR2 LQKENI. This CDR3 comprises 16 residues. Trimming removed 0 bases from V and 3 bases from J; junction bases left unmatched: 5. DNA of the CDR3: TGTGCCAGCTCACCACCCCCGGGACAGGGGATCTACGAGCAGTACTTC. Translation: CASSPPPGQGIYEQYF.

The sample holds many counts of this clonotype. The chain carries TRBV7-8 and TRBJ1-2; D is uncertain. CDR3 length equals 16 residues. From germline, CDR1 is SGHVS and CDR2 FQNEAQ. With 0 bases removed from V and 7 bases from J, the gap between germline ends came to 18 bases. The CDR3 region has the DNA TGTGCCAGCAGCTTAGCTAGACCGGGGTCCTGGTCTGGCTACACCTTC. Translation: CASSLARPGSWSGYTF. Full variable domain (rest looked up from reference TRBV7-8 and TRBJ1-2): GAGVSQSPRYKVAKRGQDVALRCDPISGHVSLFWYQQALGQGPEFLTYFQNEAQLDKSGLPSDRFFAERPEGSVSTLKIQRTQQEDSAVYLCASSLARPGSWSGYTFGSGTRLTVV.

This clonotype was counted at least ten times. The chain joins TRBV20-1 to TRBJ2-5; 12 bases are a match to TRBD2. Germline trimming cut 6 bases from V and 5 bases from J; bases unmatched to any gene: 7. CDR3 length equals 14 residues. Germline CDR1 and CDR2: DFQATT and SNEGSKA (reference sequence). CDR3 loop: CSAVAGTSGETQYF. The CDR3 region has the DNA TGCAGTGCAGTGGCCGGGACTAGCGGGGAGACCCAGTACTTC.

This clonotype was recorded at least ten times. The chain has TRBV5-6 and TRBJ2-3; D may be TRBD1 (6 bases). This CDR3 has 16 amino acids. V lost 4 bases and J lost 1, with 16 bases in between. Germline loops: CDR1 SGHDT, CDR2 YYEEEE. The CDR3 sequence is CASSLPGVSGTDTQYF. CDR3 in DNA: TGTGCCAGCAGCCTGCCAGGGGTTTCTGGCACAGATACGCAGTATTTT. The whole variable domain, filled in from reference TRBV5-6 and TRBJ2-3, reads DAGVTQSPTHLIKTRGQQVTLRCSPKSGHDTVSWYQQALGQGPQFIFQYYEEEERQRGNFPDRFSGHQFPNYSSELNVNALLLGDSALYLCASSLPGVSGTDTQYFGPGTRLTVL.

This clonotype was seen repeatedly, ten times or more. The CDR3 bases are TGTGCCAGCAGCCAGAGGCTAGCGGGCTCCTACGAGCAGTACTTC. Translation: CASSQRLAGSYEQYF. V and J are TRBV3-1 and TRBJ2-7; 8 bases map to TRBD2. Trimming took 3 bases from V and 0 from J; bases not matched to a gene: 4. Per germline, CDR1 LGHDT and CDR2 YNNKEL (reference sequence). The CDR3 loop spans 15 amino acids.

In this sample, this clonotype turned up many times. The V and J genes are TRBV12-3 or TRBV12-4 and TRBJ2-2; TRBD1 aligns across 10 bases. This CDR3 contains 15 residues. J lost 4 bases, V lost 10 bases, and 9 bases had no gene match. The CDR3 DNA follows: TGTGCCACCCACCCCGACAGGGGGCCCACCGGGGAGCTGTTTTTT. It specifies CATHPDRGPTGELFF.